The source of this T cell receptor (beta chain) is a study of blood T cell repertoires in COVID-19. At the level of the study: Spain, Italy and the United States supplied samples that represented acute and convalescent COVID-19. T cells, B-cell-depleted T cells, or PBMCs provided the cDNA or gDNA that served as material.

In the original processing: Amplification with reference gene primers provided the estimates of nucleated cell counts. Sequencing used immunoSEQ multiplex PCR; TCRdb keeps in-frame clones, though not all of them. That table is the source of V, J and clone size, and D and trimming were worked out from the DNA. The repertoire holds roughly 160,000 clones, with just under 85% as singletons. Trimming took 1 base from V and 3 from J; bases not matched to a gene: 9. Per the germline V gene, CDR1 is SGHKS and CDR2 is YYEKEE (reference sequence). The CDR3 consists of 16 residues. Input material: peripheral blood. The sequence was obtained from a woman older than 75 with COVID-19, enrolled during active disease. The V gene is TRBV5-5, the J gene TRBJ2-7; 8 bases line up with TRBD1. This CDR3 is CASSLSLPGTGYEQYF. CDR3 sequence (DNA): TGTGCCAGCAGCTTGTCCCTTCCAGGGACAGGCTACGAGCAGTACTTC.